The next 18 T cell receptor beta chains were all read from a single sample in a study of T cells in Graves' hyperthyroidism and ophthalmopathy. Using RNA transcripts as the source, TCR beta CDR3 regions were amplified. In the first-round RT-PCR of the TCR CDR3, the HTBI primer set was used. Each CDR3 protein is one row after TCRdb ran MiXCR on the multiplex PCR reads. The sample lists more than 550,000 distinct CDR3 sequences, nearly 45% occurring once. Sequenced material: peripheral blood or thyroid tissue (not recorded which). These receptor sequences come from an adult man with Graves' disease, either hyperthyroidism or ophthalmopathy (not recorded which).

The rearrangement joins TRBV7-2 to TRBJ2-5; D is perhaps TRBD1 or TRBD2 (5 bases each). Germline assignment: CDR1 SGHTA and CDR2 FQGNSA. This CDR3 is built from 14 residues. V lost 9 bases and J 4 bases, leaving 18 bases between the germline ends. The DNA for the CDR3 is TGTGCCAGTAGCCCCCTAACTAGGGGAGAGACCCAGTACTTC. Translation gives CASSPLTRGETQYF.

This clonotype turned up a few times. The chain links TRBV5-1 to TRBJ2-2; D not certain. From germline, CDR1 is SGHRS and CDR2 YFSETQ. V dropped 5 bases and J dropped 6 bases, with 11 bases sitting between them. The CDR3 has 13 residues. For the CDR3, the DNA is TGCGCCAGCAGTCTAGTCGTGGCCGGGGAGCTGTTTTTT. This codes for CASSLVVAGELFF.

The V and J genes are TRBV15 and TRBJ1-4; 9 bases line up with TRBD1. Germline trimming cut 4 bases from V and 6 bases from J; bases unmatched to any gene: 9. In germline, CDR1 is LNHNV, CDR2 YYDKDF (reference sequence). The CDR3 contains 16 residues. CDR3 amino acids: CATSTGTGYYDEKLFF. The DNA of the CDR3 is TGTGCCACCAGCACCGGGACAGGGTACTACGATGAAAAACTGTTTTTT.

This clonotype was recorded at least ten times. The V gene is TRBV2, the J gene TRBJ1-2; D is unresolved. V lost 8 bases, J lost 6 bases, and 13 bases lay in between. The germline V gene has CDR1 SNHLY and CDR2 FYNNEI. CDR3 size: 12 residues. The DNA of the CDR3 is TGTGCCAGCCCGGGCACGATCGATGGCTACACCTTC. It encodes CASPGTIDGYTF.

This clonotype was detected only a few times. The rearrangement links TRBV4-2 to TRBJ1-1; D is ambiguous. The V gene lost 3 bases and the J gene lost 2 bases, with 10 bases spanning the gap. Germline CDR1 and CDR2: LGHNA and YNFKEQ. The CDR3 runs 14 residues. CDR3 in amino acids: CASSQMDGNTEAFF. Written as DNA, the CDR3 is TGTGCCAGCAGCCAGATGGACGGAAACACTGAAGCTTTCTTT.

This clonotype appeared a few times. In DNA, the CDR3 is TGTGCCAGGGGGGGGACACGGTGGGATCAGCCCCAGCATTTT. Its protein product is CARGGTRWDQPQHF. This chain connects TRBV12-3 or TRBV12-4 to TRBJ1-5; TRBD1 might be the D (6 bases). The V end was cut by 9 bases, the J end by 5 bases, with 17 bases between. The length of the CDR3 is 14 residues.

On this clonotype itself: An end of the junction differs from the germline gene, which may be a read error. The chain is built from TRBV7-9 and TRBJ1-1, with D possibly being TRBD1 (6 bases). The CDR3 is made up of 15 amino acids. Per the germline V gene, CDR1 is SEHNR and CDR2 is FQNEAQ (reference sequence). CDR3 protein: CASSPGQWTNTEAFF. The CDR3 region has the DNA TGTGCCAGCAGCCCAGGACAGTGGACAAACACTGAAGCCTTCTTT.

The table lists this clonotype with a few counts. The chain joins TRBV10-3 to TRBJ2-5; perhaps TRBD1 as D (6 bases). CDR3 length: 13 amino acids. Germline assignment: CDR1 ENHRY and CDR2 SYGVKD. Trimming took 10 bases from V and 5 from J, leaving 17 bases between them. The DNA of the CDR3 is TGTGCCAGCAGGCAGGGGAAGGACGAGACCCAGTACTTC. Protein: CASRQGKDETQYF.

Only a few counts were recorded for this clonotype. The chain has TRBV5-5 and TRBJ2-2; tentative D call: TRBD1 (6 bases). With 4 bases removed from V and 0 bases from J, the gap between germline ends came to 10 bases. Germline CDR1 SGHKS, CDR2 YYEKEE (reference sequence). CDR3 length: 15 residues. In DNA form, the CDR3 reads TGTGCCAGCAGCCAAACAGGGACGAACACCGGGGAGCTGTTTTTT. It codes for CASSQTGTNTGELFF.

The chain employs TRBV7-8 and TRBJ1-1, with 9 bases aligning to TRBD1. There are 16 residues in the CDR3. In germline, CDR1 is SGHVS, CDR2 FQNEAQ. The ends lost 4 bases at V and 4 bases at J; junction bases unmatched: 10. CDR3 in DNA: TGTGCCAGCAGCTACAGGGGGCTAGGGGTGAGCACTGAAGCTTTCTTT. This encodes CASSYRGLGVSTEAFF.

The V and J genes are TRBV29-1 and TRBJ1-1; D gene unclear. V was clipped by 3 bases and J by 5 bases, with 10 bases between them. CDR1 and CDR2 from the germline V gene are SQVTM and ANQGSEA. The CDR3 runs to 12 residues. The CDR3 here is CSVDVGMTEAFF. In DNA, the CDR3 is TGCAGCGTTGATGTGGGGATGACTGAAGCTTTCTTT.

This clonotype appeared a few times. This chain uses TRBV6-1 with TRBJ2-5, with 10 nucleotides matching TRBD1. There are 16 residues in the CDR3. CDR1 MNHNS and CDR2 SASEGT come from the germline V gene. The V gene end was trimmed by 7 bases and the J gene end by 0 bases; junction bases not matched to a gene: 8. The CDR3 reads CASTAFGTGDQETQYF. The DNA of the CDR3 is TGTGCCAGCACTGCCTTCGGGACAGGGGACCAAGAGACCCAGTACTTC.

The chain links TRBV20-1 to TRBJ1-1; D gene ambiguous. Trimming took 4 bases from V and 0 from J, leaving 9 bases between them. The CDR3 extends over 13 amino acids. CDR1 is DFQATT, CDR2 SNEGSKA, per germline (reference sequence). CDR3 protein: CSATYMLNTEAFF. The CDR3 coding sequence is TGCAGTGCTACCTACATGCTGAACACTGAAGCTTTCTTT.

This clonotype was seen repeatedly, ten times or more. The rearrangement links TRBV20-1 to TRBJ2-5; perhaps TRBD1 as D (5 bases). This CDR3 is 15 amino acids long. Germline V gene data show CDR1 as DFQATT and CDR2 as SNEGSKA (reference sequence). The germline V and J ends were trimmed by 3 bases and 2 bases, with 16 bases remaining between them. The CDR3 protein is CSASIMQGRQETQYF. For the CDR3, the DNA is TGCAGTGCTAGTATCATGCAGGGTAGGCAAGAGACCCAGTACTTC.

The rearrangement uses TRBV9 and TRBJ1-4; D might be TRBD1 (6 bases). Trimming stripped 4 bases from V and 7 bases from J, with 17 bases between. CDR1 is SGDLS and CDR2 is YYNGEE in the germline V gene. The CDR3 is 15 residues long. The CDR3 protein is CASSPSGGRLEKLFF. CDR3 coding DNA: TGTGCCAGCAGCCCCTCGGGGGGGCGGCTTGAAAAACTGTTTTTT.

As concerns this clonotype: At one end the junction does not follow the germline gene, possibly because of a read error. The rearrangement uses TRBV20-1 and TRBJ1-3; the D is unclear. This CDR3 comprises 15 residues. Germline assignment: CDR1 DFQATT and CDR2 SNEGSKA (reference sequence). The CDR3 coding sequence is TGCAGTGCTAGAGGCACGACGCACGCTGGAAACACCATGTATTTT. It is translated as CSARGTTHAGNTMYF.

This clonotype showed up just once. The chain couples TRBV19 to TRBJ2-7; 14 nucleotides match TRBD2. The ends lost 5 bases at V and 0 bases at J; junction bases unmatched: 12. CDR3 length: 19 amino acids. Germline V CDR1 and CDR2: LNHDA, SQIVND (reference sequence). Here the CDR3 DNA reads TGTGCCAGTAGTCGCATAGGGGGACTAGCGGGAGTAGTCTCCTACGAGCAGTACTTC. Protein: CASSRIGGLAGVVSYEQYF.

This clonotype was found once. The V call is TRBV19, the J call TRBJ2-6; D not certain. The germline V gene has CDR1 LNHDA and CDR2 SQIVND (reference sequence). Trimming left V 9 bases short and J 0 bases short, with 24 bases between. The CDR3 contains 19 residues. In nucleotides, the CDR3 is TGTGCCAGGTTTTCGTCTTTTGCTCTTGTAAGCTCTGGGGCCAACGTCCTGACTTTC. The encoded protein is CARFSSFALVSSGANVLTF.